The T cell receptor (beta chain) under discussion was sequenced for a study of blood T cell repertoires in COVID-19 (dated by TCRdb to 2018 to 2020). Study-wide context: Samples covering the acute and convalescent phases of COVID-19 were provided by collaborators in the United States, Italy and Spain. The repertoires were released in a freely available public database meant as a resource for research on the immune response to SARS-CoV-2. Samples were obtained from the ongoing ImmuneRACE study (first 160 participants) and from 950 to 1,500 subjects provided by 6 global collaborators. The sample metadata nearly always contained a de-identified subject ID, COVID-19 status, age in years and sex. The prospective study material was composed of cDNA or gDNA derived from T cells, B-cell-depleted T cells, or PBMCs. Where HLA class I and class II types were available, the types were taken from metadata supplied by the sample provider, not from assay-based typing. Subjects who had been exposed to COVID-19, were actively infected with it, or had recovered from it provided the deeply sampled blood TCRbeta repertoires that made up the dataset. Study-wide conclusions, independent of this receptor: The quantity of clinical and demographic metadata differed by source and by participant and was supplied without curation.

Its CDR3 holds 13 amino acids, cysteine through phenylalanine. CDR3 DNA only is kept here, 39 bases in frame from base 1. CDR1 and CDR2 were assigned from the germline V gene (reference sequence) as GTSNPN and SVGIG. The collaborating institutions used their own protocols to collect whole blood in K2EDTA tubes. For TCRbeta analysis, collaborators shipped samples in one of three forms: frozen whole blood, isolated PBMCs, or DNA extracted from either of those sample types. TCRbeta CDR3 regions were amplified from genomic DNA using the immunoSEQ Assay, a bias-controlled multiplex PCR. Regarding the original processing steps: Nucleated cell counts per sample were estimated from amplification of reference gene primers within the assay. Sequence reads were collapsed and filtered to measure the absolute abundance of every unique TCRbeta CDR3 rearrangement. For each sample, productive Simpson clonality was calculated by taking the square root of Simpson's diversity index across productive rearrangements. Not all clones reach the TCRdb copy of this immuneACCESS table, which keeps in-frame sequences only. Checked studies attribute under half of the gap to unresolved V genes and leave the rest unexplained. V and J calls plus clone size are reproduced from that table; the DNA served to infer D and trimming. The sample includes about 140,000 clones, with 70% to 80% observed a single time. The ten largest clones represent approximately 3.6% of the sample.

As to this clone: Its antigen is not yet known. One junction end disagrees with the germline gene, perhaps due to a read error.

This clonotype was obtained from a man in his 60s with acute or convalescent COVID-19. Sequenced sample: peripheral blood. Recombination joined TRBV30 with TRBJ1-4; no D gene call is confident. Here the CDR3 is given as CAWSVLFREKLFF. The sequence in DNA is TGCGCCTGGAGTGTCCTGTTCAGAGAAAAACTGTTTTTT.